The 4 T cell receptor beta chains below come from one sample, sequenced in a study of blood T cell repertoires in COVID-19. The method was immunoSEQ multiplex PCR; TCRdb's version includes in-frame clones alone and lacks a portion of them. The table lists about 140,000 clones, 75% to 85% of them singletons. The specimen was peripheral blood. These receptors all come from a woman older than 75 with active or convalescent COVID-19.

This chain links TRBV27 with TRBJ1-1; no clear D gene. CDR3 length: 13 residues. CDR1 and CDR2 from the germline V gene are MNHEY and SMNVEV (reference sequence). Trimming took 6 bases from V and 0 from J, leaving 8 bases between them. The CDR3 DNA reads TGTGCCAGCAGGGGGAGTTTGAACACTGAAGCTTTCTTT. It encodes CASRGSLNTEAFF.

The chain employs TRBV18 and TRBJ2-5; no reliable D call. Germline V CDR1 and CDR2: KGHSH, LQKENI. This CDR3 spans 12 amino acids. V was pared by 6 bases and J by 0 bases, with 5 bases between. The DNA for the CDR3 is TGTGCCAGCTCTCCGTACCAAGAGACCCAGTACTTC. Protein product: CASSPYQETQYF.

The rearrangement uses TRBV21-1 and TRBJ1-4; TRBD1, as called in the table, went unchecked against the DNA. TRBV21-1 is annotated as a pseudogene. The CDR3 spans 15 residues. The CDR3 DNA sequence: TGTGCCAGAATTAGACAGGGCCTTTTAAATGAAAAACTGTTTTTT. As protein: CARIRQGLLNEKLFF.

This clone appeared a single time. The rearrangement uses TRBV5-6 and TRBJ1-1; D remains ambiguous. Germline CDR1 is SGHDT and CDR2 is YYEEEE. The CDR3 has 13 residues. Trimming took 2 bases from V and 13 from J, leaving 18 bases between them. Here the CDR3 reads CASSFARSTLVFF. CDR3 DNA sequence: TGTGCCAGCAGCTTTGCCAGGTCCACCCTTGTTTTCTTT.